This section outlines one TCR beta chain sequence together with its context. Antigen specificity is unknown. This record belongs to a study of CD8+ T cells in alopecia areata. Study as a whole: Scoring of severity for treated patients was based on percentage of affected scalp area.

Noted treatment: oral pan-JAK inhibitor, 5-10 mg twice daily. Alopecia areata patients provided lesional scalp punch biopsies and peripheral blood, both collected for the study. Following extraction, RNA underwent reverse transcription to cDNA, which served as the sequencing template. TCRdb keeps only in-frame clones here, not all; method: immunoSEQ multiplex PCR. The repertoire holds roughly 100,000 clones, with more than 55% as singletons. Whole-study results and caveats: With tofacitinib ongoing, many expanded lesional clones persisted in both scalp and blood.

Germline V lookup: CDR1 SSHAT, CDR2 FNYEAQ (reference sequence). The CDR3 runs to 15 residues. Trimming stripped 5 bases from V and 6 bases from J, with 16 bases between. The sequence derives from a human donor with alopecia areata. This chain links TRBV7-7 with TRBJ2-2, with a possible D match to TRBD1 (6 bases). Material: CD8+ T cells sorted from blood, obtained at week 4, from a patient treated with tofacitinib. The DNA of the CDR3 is TGTGCCAGCAGCCCTGAGGGGGAAGAATCCGGGGAGCTGTTTTTT. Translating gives CASSPEGEESGELFF.